This T cell receptor (beta chain) was found in a study of OX40 agonist ivuxolimab in advanced cancers. Data came from immunoSEQ multiplex PCR; TCRdb stores just in-frame clones and leaves some out. The sample shows some 130,000 clones, about 92% of them seen only once. About this clone itself: The antigen is not known.

The study's findings and limits: Blood T cells, both CD4+ and CD8+, expanded clonally by week 6 at 0.1 to 3.0 mg/kg. There were also nonresponders showing low normalized T-cell clonal expansion. CD4+ T cells averaged fewer expanded clones than CD8+ T cells.

The sample here was CD4+ or CD8+ T cells sorted from blood, taken in a trial of the OX40 agonist ivuxolimab. The receptor was isolated from an adult with an advanced solid tumor such as melanoma, head and neck, liver or kidney cancer.

Here the CDR3 DNA reads TGTGCCAGCAGCTTACGGCAGGGGGTTGGAGAGACCCAGTACTTC. Its translation is CASSLRQGVGETQYF. The chain links TRBV11-3 to TRBJ2-5; 7 bases are shared with TRBD1. V lost 2 bases, J lost 4 bases, and 7 bases stayed unmatched. The CDR3 sequence is 15 residues long. The germline V gene has CDR1 SGHNT and CDR2 YENEEA.